Sequencing of this T cell receptor (beta chain) was carried out in a study of shared T cell receptors in the human thymus. Germline V gene data show CDR1 as SQVTM and CDR2 as ANQGSEA. V lost 4 bases, J lost 5 bases, and 19 bases stayed unmatched. The CDR3 is 17 residues long. Only in-frame clones appear in the TCRdb table, and some are missing; sequencing was by immunoSEQ multiplex PCR. The sample gives 700,000 or so clones, around 85% of which show up once; roughly 0.01% is in the top ten. The same data also contributed to another study, on human thymus T cells.

The source of this sequence is a girl under three years old with a congenital heart defect. What was sequenced was thymocytes. V and J are TRBV29-1 and TRBJ1-1, with 7 bases that match TRBD1. The chain's CDR3 is CSVGHNYAQGGPTEAFF. CDR3 nucleotide sequence: TGCAGCGTTGGACACAATTATGCCCAAGGGGGCCCTACTGAAGCTTTCTTT.